These 27 T cell receptor beta chains were sequenced from one sample in a study of T cell repertoires in cytomegalovirus infection. One entry per CDR3 protein, called by TCRdb with MiXCR from the reads. Counted here are about 97,000 distinct CDR3 sequences, approximately 17% occurring once; the ten biggest clones make up approximately 8%. Sequenced material: PBMCs. Source of these receptors: a human donor in good health (CMV status not recorded). Some clones in this sample may be carry-over from other donors' samples.

The V gene is TRBV27, the J gene TRBJ2-7, with 10 bases aligning to TRBD1. The V gene end was trimmed by 6 bases and the J gene end by 5 bases; junction bases not matched to a gene: 13. Germline lookup yields CDR1 MNHEY and CDR2 SMNVEV (reference sequence). This CDR3 comprises 16 residues. For the CDR3, the DNA is TGTGCCAGCAGCCGGGACAGGGGTAATATCATGGACGAGCAGTACTTC. It encodes CASSRDRGNIMDEQYF.

This clonotype was seen only once. This may arise from a read error, as a much more abundant clone is one base away. The genes are TRBV7-2 and TRBJ1-1; D is possibly TRBD1 (6 bases). Germline CDR1 and CDR2: SGHTA and FQGNSA. This CDR3 is built from 14 residues. The CDR3 nucleotides are TGTGCCAGCAGCCTACAGGGAAGGAACACTGATGCTTTCTTT. This translates into CASSLQGRNTDAFF.

The V and J genes are TRBV15 and TRBJ2-6, with D perhaps TRBD1 (5 bases). Trimming cost V 4 bases and J 0 bases, with 13 bases left between them. The CDR3 is 17 amino acids. Germline lookup yields CDR1 LNHNV and CDR2 YYDKDF (reference sequence). For the CDR3, the DNA is TGTGCCACCAGCAACCCCCACCAGGGCTCTGGGGCCAACGTCCTGACTTTC. Translated: CATSNPHQGSGANVLTF.

This clonotype was detected only a few times. Compared with germline, one end of the junction differs, possibly owing to a read error. The chain joins TRBV12-3 or TRBV12-4 to TRBJ2-7, with D perhaps matching TRBD2 (5 bases). The CDR3 has 15 amino acids. The CDR3 nucleotides read TGTGCCAACAGTCCAAGGACGGGATATACCTACGAGCAGTACTTC. Amino acids: CANSPRTGYTYEQYF.

The rearrangement joins TRBV28 to TRBJ2-3, with unresolved D. CDR1 and CDR2 from the germline V gene are MDHEN and SYDVKM. This CDR3 comprises 13 residues. V lost 4 bases and J lost 9, with 14 bases in between. The CDR3 loop reads CASSSEATVTQYF. The CDR3, as DNA: TGTGCCAGCAGTTCAGAGGCGACCGTAACGCAGTATTTT.

This clonotype was found many times. The chain recombines TRBV7-2 with TRBJ2-3; 16 nucleotides agree with TRBD2. The length of the CDR3 is 16 residues. CDR1 is SGHTA, CDR2 FQGNSA, per germline. The V and J ends lost 5 bases and 9 bases, in that order; junction bases with no gene match: 8. Written as DNA, the CDR3 is TGTGCCAGCAGCCCCCACGGGACTAGCGGGGGGGCGACGCAGTATTTT. Amino acid sequence: CASSPHGTSGGATQYF.

At least ten counts were recorded for this clonotype. The chain joins TRBV7-3 to TRBJ1-1; D remains ambiguous. Germline CDR1 is SGHTA and CDR2 is FQGTGA. This CDR3 has 14 amino acids. Trimming cost V 2 bases and J 0 bases, with 7 bases left between them. CDR3 DNA sequence: TGTGCCAGCAGCTTAGGGCCGGTGAACACTGAAGCTTTCTTT. It codes for CASSLGPVNTEAFF.

This sequence joins TRBV25-1 and TRBJ1-2; D uncertain. The V and J ends lost 5 bases and 6 bases respectively, with 13 bases between them. Germline V gives CDR1 MGHDK, CDR2 SYGVNS. The CDR3 extends over 13 amino acids. The DNA of the CDR3 is TGTGCCAGCAGTAGGGCGGAAGGCAATGGCTACACCTTC. Protein sequence: CASSRAEGNGYTF.

This clonotype was counted many times. The chain's CDR3 is CASSLALTGNTDTQYF. Written as DNA, the CDR3 is TGTGCCAGCAGCTTAGCGTTAACAGGGAACACAGATACGCAGTATTTT. This sequence joins TRBV7-9 and TRBJ2-3; D perhaps matches TRBD1 (6 bases). Germline loops: CDR1 SEHNR, CDR2 FQNEAQ (reference sequence). CDR3 size: 16 residues. V lost 0 bases to trimming and J lost 2 bases, with 12 bases between them.

With regard to this clonotype: This clone may be a read error of a much larger clone one base away. This CDR3 is missing its conserved last phenylalanine or tryptophan, likely due to a read error. This rearrangement joins TRBV29-1 to TRBJ1-1, with D maybe TRBD1 (5 bases). CDR3 length equals 12 residues. V dropped 2 bases and J dropped 10 bases, with 14 bases sitting between them. CDR1 and CDR2 (germline): SQVTM, ANQGSEA. The chain's CDR3 is CSVETGPGGAFL. In nucleotides, the CDR3 is TGCAGCGTTGAAACAGGACCCGGCGGAGCTTTCTTA.

The gene calls are TRBV20-1 and TRBJ1-1; no reliable D call. In germline, CDR1 is DFQATT, CDR2 SNEGSKA (reference sequence). The CDR3 extends over 14 amino acids. Trimming took 0 bases from V and 2 from J, leaving 10 bases between them. Here the CDR3 DNA reads TGCAGTGCTAGAGATCCGAGGTTAAACACTGAAGCTTTCTTT. Its protein is CSARDPRLNTEAFF.

The chain joins TRBV19 to TRBJ1-4; D is perhaps TRBD1 (5 bases). V shed 7 bases and J shed 2 bases, with 14 bases lying between them. CDR1 is LNHDA, CDR2 SQIVND, per germline (reference sequence). CDR3 length: 15 residues. The CDR3: CASNPGRSTNEKLFF. The CDR3 coding sequence is TGTGCCAGTAATCCGGGACGGAGCACTAATGAAAAACTGTTTTTT. Combining the CDR3 with reference TRBV19 and TRBJ1-4 gives the whole variable domain DGGITQSPKYLFRKEGQNVTLSCEQNLNHDAMYWYRQDPGQGLRLIYYSQIVNDFQKGDIAEGYSVSREKKESFPLTVTSAQKNPTAFYLCASNPGRSTNEKLFFGSGTQLSVL.

This clonotype was seen more than once but under ten times. DNA for the CDR3: TGTGCCAGCAGTAACTCCGGGACCCTGGACAAGCAGTACTTC. As protein: CASSNSGTLDKQYF. This sequence joins TRBV2 and TRBJ2-7; D possibly matches TRBD1 or TRBD2 (5 bases each). The germline V and J ends were trimmed by 5 bases and 8 bases, with 19 bases remaining between them. The CDR3 is 14 residues long. Germline V CDR1 and CDR2: SNHLY, FYNNEI.

The table lists this clonotype with a few counts. The rearrangement joins TRBV4-1 to TRBJ2-7; the D is unclear. The length of the CDR3 is 15 residues. Deletions cut 0 bases from V and 2 bases from J, with 11 bases between. Germline V gene data show CDR1 as MGHRA and CDR2 as YSYEKL. The DNA for the CDR3 is TGCGCCAGCAGCCAAGAGATGGTCAGAACCTACGAGCAGTACTTC. Its protein product is CASSQEMVRTYEQYF.

This clonotype was seen ten or more times. The chain joins TRBV7-9 to TRBJ1-2, with TRBD1 as a possible D gene (5 bases). Trimming stripped 10 bases from V and 3 bases from J, with 12 bases between. This CDR3 is built from 12 residues. CDR1 is SEHNR and CDR2 is FQNEAQ in the germline V gene (reference sequence). In DNA form, the CDR3 reads TGTGCCATTGGGGACCTTTACTATGGCTACACCTTC. Encoded protein: CAIGDLYYGYTF.

The chain carries TRBV29-1 and TRBJ1-2; D gene ambiguous. The CDR3 is 14 residues long. Trimming stripped 0 bases from V and 4 bases from J, with 12 bases between. Germline loops: CDR1 SQVTM, CDR2 ANQGSEA. CDR3 loop: CSVEDDIASYGYTF. The CDR3 DNA follows: TGCAGCGTTGAAGATGATATAGCTTCCTATGGCTACACCTTC.

The table lists this clonotype with a few counts. The chain carries TRBV10-3 and TRBJ1-5; possible D gene TRBD1, 6 bases. The CDR3 consists of 15 residues. V shed 3 bases and J shed 1 base, with 10 bases lying between them. The germline CDR1 and CDR2 sequences are ENHRY and SYGVKD. CDR3 coding DNA: TGTGCCATCAGTGAAGGGGGGTCGAGCAATCAGCCCCAGCATTTT. Its protein product is CAISEGGSSNQPQHF.

This clonotype was detected ten times or more. The chain links TRBV5-6 to TRBJ2-7; TRBD1 might be the D (5 bases). Trimming shortened V by 1 base and J by 3 bases, and 20 bases separated the two germline ends. Germline V gives CDR1 SGHDT, CDR2 YYEEEE. The CDR3 spans 17 residues. DNA of the CDR3: TGTGCCAGCAGCTTGCACCGGCTAAGGCAGGGAATCTACGAGCAGTACTTC. Translated: CASSLHRLRQGIYEQYF.

This clonotype showed up many times. V and J are TRBV19 and TRBJ1-5; no firm D call. The germline gives CDR1 LNHDA, CDR2 SQIVND (reference sequence). Deletions cut 7 bases from V and 6 bases from J, with 16 bases between. CDR3 length: 14 residues. CDR3 coding DNA: TGTGCCAGTACACCAAGTTATCTGGGTCAGCCCCAGCATTTT. Protein: CASTPSYLGQPQHF.

This clonotype showed up just a few times. The genes are TRBV5-6 and TRBJ2-7, with 12 bases matching TRBD2. The CDR3 spans 14 residues. The V segment lost 3 bases and the J segment 6 bases; nucleotides outside the gene matches: 4. Germline V gives CDR1 SGHDT, CDR2 YYEEEE. CDR3 in amino acids: CASSSLAGGFEQYF. In DNA, the CDR3 is TGTGCCAGCAGCTCTCTAGCGGGGGGGTTCGAGCAGTACTTC.

This clonotype was seen repeatedly, ten times or more. The chain links TRBV7-2 to TRBJ2-1, with 7 bases aligning to TRBD2. The CDR3 extends over 15 amino acids. Trimming took 3 bases from V and 9 from J; bases not matched to a gene: 11. Germline V gene sequence: CDR1 SGHTA, CDR2 FQGNSA. CDR3 nucleotide sequence: TGTGCCAGCAGCTTGGGCGGGGGTGTTAGGGGTGAGCAGTTCTTC. This translates into CASSLGGGVRGEQFF.

The chain is built from TRBV4-2 and TRBJ2-3; 8 bases are a match to TRBD2. Per germline, CDR1 LGHNA and CDR2 YNFKEQ. This CDR3 contains 18 residues. Trimming cost V 3 bases and J 2 bases; bases outside gene matches: 13. The CDR3 sequence is CASSQATSAGGITDTQYF. CDR3 DNA sequence: TGTGCCAGCAGCCAGGCTACCTCCGCGGGGGGCATCACAGATACGCAGTATTTT.

Only a few counts were recorded for this clonotype. V and J are TRBV7-6 and TRBJ2-7, with D maybe TRBD1 (5 bases). The V and J ends lost 1 base and 5 bases respectively, with 15 bases between them. Germline lookup yields CDR1 SGHVS and CDR2 FNYEAQ. There are 15 residues in the CDR3. CDR3 DNA sequence: TGTGCCAGCAGCTTAGATATGGGGCAGGGTGACGAGCAGTACTTC. Residues: CASSLDMGQGDEQYF.

This sequence joins TRBV5-6 and TRBJ2-7; TRBD1 aligns across 8 bases. Germline trimming cut 5 bases from V and 3 bases from J; bases unmatched to any gene: 4. This CDR3 has 13 residues. CDR1 and CDR2 from the germline V gene are SGHDT and YYEEEE. The chain's CDR3 is CASSGDRFYEQYF. The CDR3 DNA follows: TGTGCCAGCAGTGGGGACAGGTTCTACGAGCAGTACTTC.

The table lists this clonotype with many counts. The chain combines TRBV11-2 with TRBJ2-1; perhaps TRBD2 as D (5 bases). The V gene's germline CDR1 is SGHAT and CDR2 FQNNGV. CDR3 length: 13 residues. V lost 4 bases and J lost 2, with 6 bases in between. The CDR3 sequence is CASSYGTYNEQFF. CDR3 DNA: TGTGCCAGCAGCTACGGGACCTACAATGAGCAGTTCTTC.

The V and J genes are TRBV7-2 and TRBJ2-7, with 7 nucleotides matching TRBD2. This CDR3 is built from 15 residues. The trim removed 5 bases at V and 3 bases at J, leaving 10 bases unmatched. Germline CDR1 is SGHTA and CDR2 is FQGNSA. The CDR3 here is CASSPSRLAIYEQYF. The CDR3 coding sequence is TGTGCCAGCAGCCCCTCCCGACTAGCAATCTACGAGCAGTACTTC.

This clonotype was seen at least ten times. The chain carries TRBV7-9 and TRBJ2-5; 7 nucleotides align to TRBD2. V was clipped by 5 bases and J by 1 base; unmatched bases: 7. The CDR3 extends over 15 amino acids. Per the germline V gene, CDR1 is SEHNR and CDR2 is FQNEAQ (reference sequence). The CDR3 coding sequence is TGTGCCAGCAGCACTGGGGGGGGATCCCAAGAGACCCAGTACTTC. Translated, it gives CASSTGGGSQETQYF.